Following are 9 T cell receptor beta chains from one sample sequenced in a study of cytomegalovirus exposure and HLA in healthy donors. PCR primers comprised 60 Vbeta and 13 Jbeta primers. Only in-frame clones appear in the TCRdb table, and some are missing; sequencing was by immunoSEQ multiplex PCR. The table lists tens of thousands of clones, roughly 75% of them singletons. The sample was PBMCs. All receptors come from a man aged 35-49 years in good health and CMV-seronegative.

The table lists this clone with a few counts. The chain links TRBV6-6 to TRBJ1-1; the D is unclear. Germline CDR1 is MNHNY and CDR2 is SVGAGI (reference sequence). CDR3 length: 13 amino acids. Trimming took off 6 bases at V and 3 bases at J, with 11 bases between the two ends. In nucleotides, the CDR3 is TGTGCCAGCAGGCCCGATGAGGACACTGAAGCTTTCTTT. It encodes CASRPDEDTEAFF.

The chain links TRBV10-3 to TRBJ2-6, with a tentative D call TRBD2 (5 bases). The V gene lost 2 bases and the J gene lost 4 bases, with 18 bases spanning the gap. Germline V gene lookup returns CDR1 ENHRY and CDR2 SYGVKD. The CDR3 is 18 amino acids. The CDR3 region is CAISETVGRAMGANVLTF. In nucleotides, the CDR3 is TGTGCCATCAGTGAGACCGTCGGGCGGGCCATGGGGGCCAACGTCCTGACTTTC.

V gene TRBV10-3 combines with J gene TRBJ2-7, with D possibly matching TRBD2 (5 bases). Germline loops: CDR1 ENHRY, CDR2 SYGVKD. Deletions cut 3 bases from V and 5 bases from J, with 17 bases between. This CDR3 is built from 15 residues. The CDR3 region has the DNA TGTGCCATCAGTGATACGGAGCGGCTGGTCCACGAGCAGTACTTC. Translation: CAISDTERLVHEQYF.

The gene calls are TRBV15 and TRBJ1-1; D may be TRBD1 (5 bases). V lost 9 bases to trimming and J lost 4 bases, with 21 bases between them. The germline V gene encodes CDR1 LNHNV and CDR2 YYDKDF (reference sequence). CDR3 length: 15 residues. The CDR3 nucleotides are TGTGCCACAGACATGGGGGGACGGCTCGGCACTGAAGCTTTCTTT. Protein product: CATDMGGRLGTEAFF.

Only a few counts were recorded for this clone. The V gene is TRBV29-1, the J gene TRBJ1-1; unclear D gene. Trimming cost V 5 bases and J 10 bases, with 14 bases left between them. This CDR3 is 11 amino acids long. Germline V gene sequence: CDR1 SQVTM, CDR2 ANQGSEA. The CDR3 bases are TGCAGCGTTAGCCCACGGCCGGGAGCTTTCTTT. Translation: CSVSPRPGAFF.

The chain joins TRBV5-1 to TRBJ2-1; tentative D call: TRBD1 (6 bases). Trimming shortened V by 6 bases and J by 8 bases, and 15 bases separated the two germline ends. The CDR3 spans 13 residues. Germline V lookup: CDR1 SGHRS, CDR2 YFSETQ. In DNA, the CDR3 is TGCGCCAGCATGGACAGCCCGGGGTATGAGCAGTTCTTC. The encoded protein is CASMDSPGYEQFF. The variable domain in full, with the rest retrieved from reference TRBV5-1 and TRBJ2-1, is KAGVTQTPRYLIKTRGQQVTLSCSPISGHRSVSWYQQTPGQGLQFLFEYFSETQRNKGNFPGRFSGRQFSNSRSEMNVSTLELGDSALYLCASMDSPGYEQFFGPGTRLTVL.

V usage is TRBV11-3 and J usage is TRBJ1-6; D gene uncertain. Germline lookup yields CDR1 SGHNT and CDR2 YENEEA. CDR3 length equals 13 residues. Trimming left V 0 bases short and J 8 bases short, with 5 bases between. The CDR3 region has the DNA TGTGCCAGCAGCTTAGAACGAGATTCACCCCTCCACTTT. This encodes CASSLERDSPLHF.

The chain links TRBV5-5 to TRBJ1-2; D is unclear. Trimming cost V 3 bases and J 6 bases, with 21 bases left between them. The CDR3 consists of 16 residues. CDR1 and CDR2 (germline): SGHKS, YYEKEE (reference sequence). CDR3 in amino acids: CASSSPTTSQRNGYTF. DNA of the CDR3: TGTGCCAGCAGCTCCCCCACAACCAGCCAGCGAAATGGCTACACCTTC.

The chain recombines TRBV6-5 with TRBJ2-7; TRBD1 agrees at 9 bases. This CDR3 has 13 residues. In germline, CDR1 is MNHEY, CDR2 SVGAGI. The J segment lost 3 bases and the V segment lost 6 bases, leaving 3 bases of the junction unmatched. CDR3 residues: CASSRDRDYEQYF. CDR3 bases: TGTGCCAGCAGCCGGGACAGGGACTACGAGCAGTACTTC.